Below are 28 T cell receptor beta chains sequenced from a single sample in a study of T cell responses to AZD1222 COVID-19 vaccine. Clones were read by immunoSEQ multiplex PCR, and TCRdb kept only the in-frame ones, dropping some. The table has roughly 25,000 clones, about 88% seen once. The sample here was peripheral blood, taken 28 days after the second AZD1222 dose. These TCRs come from an adult who received the AZD1222 COVID-19 vaccine.

The chain carries TRBV2 and TRBJ1-5; a possible D gene is TRBD1 (5 bases). V lost 3 bases and J 6 bases, leaving 12 bases between the germline ends. From germline, CDR1 is SNHLY and CDR2 FYNNEI. This CDR3 has 14 amino acids. The CDR3 nucleotides are TGTGCCAGCAGTGACGTGGGGGGGATTCAGCCCCAGCATTTT. It specifies CASSDVGGIQPQHF. The full variable domain, completed using reference TRBV2 and TRBJ1-5, is EPEVTQTPSHQVTQMGQEVILRCVPISNHLYFYWYRQILGQKVEFLVSFYNNEISEKSEIFDDQFSVERPDGSNFTLKIRSTKLEDSAMYFCASSDVGGIQPQHFGDGTRLSIL.

The chain employs TRBV19 and TRBJ2-7; 10 bases line up with TRBD2. Germline-derived CDR1 and CDR2 are LNHDA and SQIVND (reference sequence). This CDR3 has 15 amino acids. V lost 5 bases to trimming and J lost 3 bases; unmatched junction nucleotides: 7. CDR3 coding DNA: TGTGCCAGTAGTGGGCTAGCGGGAGTAGGCTACGAGCAGTACTTC. Translating it yields CASSGLAGVGYEQYF.

The gene calls are TRBV5-4 and TRBJ2-7, with D perhaps TRBD2 (6 bases). There are 15 residues in the CDR3. CDR1 SGHNT and CDR2 YYREEE come from the germline V gene (reference sequence). Trimming left V 0 bases short and J 0 bases short, with 10 bases between. The chain's CDR3 is CASSLDGSGSYEQYF. CDR3 in DNA: TGTGCCAGCAGCTTGGATGGTAGCGGCTCCTACGAGCAGTACTTC.

The genes are TRBV30 and TRBJ2-7; D is unresolved. V shed 0 bases and J shed 7 bases, with 10 bases lying between them. Per the germline V gene, CDR1 is GTSNPN and CDR2 is SVGIG (reference sequence). The CDR3 loop spans 12 amino acids. This CDR3 is CAWSVIWAEQYF. In DNA form, the CDR3 reads TGTGCCTGGAGTGTAATTTGGGCAGAGCAGTACTTC. Drawing the rest from reference TRBV30 and TRBJ2-7, the complete variable domain is SQTIHQWPATLVQPVGSPLSLECTVEGTSNPNLYWYRQAAGRGLQLLFYSVGIGQISSEVPQNLSASRPQDRQFILSSKKLLLSDSGFYLCAWSVIWAEQYFGPGTRLTVT.

The chain employs TRBV19 and TRBJ2-7; D is unresolved. Germline V gives CDR1 LNHDA, CDR2 SQIVND (reference sequence). The V and J ends lost 5 bases and 2 bases respectively, with 16 bases between them. The CDR3 contains 15 residues. This CDR3 reads CASSPKPQVPYEQYF. In nucleotides, the CDR3 is TGTGCCAGTAGTCCAAAACCTCAGGTGCCCTACGAGCAGTACTTC.

This clone was recorded a few times. For the CDR3, the DNA is TGCGCCAGCGCCCCCGGGTCAGGAAACACCATATATTTT. It yields the protein CASAPGSGNTIYF. The chain uses TRBV4-1 and TRBJ1-3; the D is unclear. Germline lookup yields CDR1 MGHRA and CDR2 YSYEKL. Trimming took off 8 bases at V and 4 bases at J, with 12 bases between the two ends. CDR3 length: 13 amino acids.

V is TRBV28 and J is TRBJ2-3; possibly TRBD2 for D (6 bases). Trimming removed 2 bases from V and 4 bases from J, with 13 bases in between. Germline assignment: CDR1 MDHEN and CDR2 SYDVKM. This CDR3 is 15 amino acids long. Written as DNA, the CDR3 is TGTGCCAGCAGTTTAGGCGGGACGTTAGCAGATACGCAGTATTTT. Protein product: CASSLGGTLADTQYF.

The chain links TRBV27 to TRBJ1-4; D ambiguous. This CDR3 comprises 14 residues. V lost 8 bases and J 2 bases, leaving 12 bases between the germline ends. From germline, CDR1 is MNHEY and CDR2 SMNVEV (reference sequence). The DNA for the CDR3 is TGTGCCAGCGGCGGCGGAGCGACTAATGAAAAACTGTTTTTT. Residues: CASGGGATNEKLFF.

The rearrangement joins TRBV3-1 (or the pseudogene TRBV3-2) to TRBJ2-3; no clear D gene. CDR3 length: 15 amino acids. Trimming left V 5 bases short and J 6 bases short, with 18 bases between. Germline V CDR1 and CDR2: LGHDT, YNNKEL (reference sequence). The CDR3 protein is CASSFPDLGQDTQYF. CDR3 nucleotides: TGTGCCAGCAGCTTCCCCGACTTAGGCCAGGATACGCAGTATTTT.

This clone was recorded a few times. The chain employs TRBV6-5 and TRBJ1-2, with D unclear. From germline, CDR1 is MNHEY and CDR2 SVGAGI. The V gene lost 7 bases and the J gene lost 5 bases, with 14 bases spanning the gap. CDR3 length equals 13 residues. The CDR3: CASTGRALYGYTF. The CDR3 bases are TGTGCCAGCACTGGACGGGCGCTTTATGGCTACACCTTC.

The chain employs TRBV5-1 and TRBJ1-6, with D perhaps TRBD1 (6 bases). The germline CDR1 and CDR2 sequences are SGHRS and YFSETQ. Trimming took off 4 bases at V and 8 bases at J, with 10 bases between the two ends. This CDR3 has 13 amino acids. The chain's CDR3 is CASSRDIYSPLHF. As DNA, the CDR3 is TGCGCCAGCAGCAGGGACATCTATTCACCCCTCCACTTT. Together with reference TRBV5-1 and TRBJ1-6, the CDR3 gives the full variable domain: KAGVTQTPRYLIKTRGQQVTLSCSPISGHRSVSWYQQTPGQGLQFLFEYFSETQRNKGNFPGRFSGRQFSNSRSEMNVSTLELGDSALYLCASSRDIYSPLHFGNGTRLTVT.

The chain recombines TRBV5-1 with TRBJ1-1, with D hard to call. The CDR3 is 14 amino acids. The germline V and J ends were trimmed by 5 bases and 2 bases, with 13 bases remaining between them. Germline values: CDR1 SGHRS, CDR2 YFSETQ. CDR3 region: CASRVVGVNTEAFF. In DNA, the CDR3 is TGCGCCAGCAGGGTGGTGGGTGTCAACACTGAAGCTTTCTTT.

V is TRBV9 and J is TRBJ2-7, with 13 bases matching TRBD2. Losses at the gene ends were 4 bases for V and 2 bases for J; bases not matched to a gene: 6. The CDR3 loop spans 16 amino acids. CDR1 and CDR2 from the germline V gene are SGDLS and YYNGEE. The CDR3 nucleotides are TGTGCCAGCAGCCGGACTAGCGGGGGCTACGCCTACGAGCAGTACTTC. Encoded protein: CASSRTSGGYAYEQYF.

This clone showed up just once. J is TRBJ1-5 and V is TRBV19, with unresolved D. This CDR3 contains 14 residues. Germline V gives CDR1 LNHDA, CDR2 SQIVND (reference sequence). Trimming left V 1 base short and J 0 bases short, with 4 bases between. CDR3 DNA sequence: TGTGCCAGTAGTATAGTTTCTAGCAATCAGCCCCAGCATTTT. Amino acids: CASSIVSSNQPQHF.

The chain links TRBV6-1 to TRBJ2-7; D might be TRBD1 (5 bases). With 1 base removed from V and 6 bases from J, the gap between germline ends came to 7 bases. Germline V gives CDR1 MNHNS, CDR2 SASEGT. The CDR3 runs 12 residues. Here the CDR3 DNA reads TGTGCCAGCAGTGAAGAGGGGCTCGAGCAGTACTTC. It codes for CASSEEGLEQYF.

This clone was found a few times. The V gene is TRBV27, the J gene TRBJ1-6; D is perhaps TRBD1 (5 bases). This CDR3 comprises 15 residues. The germline gives CDR1 MNHEY, CDR2 SMNVEV (reference sequence). V lost 2 bases and J 8 bases, leaving 13 bases between the germline ends. DNA of the CDR3: TGTGCCAGCAGTTTAGTCGCAGGGTTGGATTCACCCCTCCACTTT. This translates into CASSLVAGLDSPLHF.

V gene TRBV7-3 combines with J gene TRBJ2-5, with TRBD2 as a possible D gene (5 bases). Germline lookup yields CDR1 SGHTA and CDR2 FQGTGA. There are 16 residues in the CDR3. Trimming cost V 4 bases and J 7 bases, with 22 bases left between them. The CDR3 protein is CASSSSLRTAEGTQYF. CDR3 bases: TGTGCCAGCAGCTCGAGTTTGCGGACCGCCGAGGGGACCCAGTACTTC.

The CDR3 sequence: CASSAGLAAVSSYEQYF. CDR3 DNA sequence: TGTGCCAGCAGCGCGGGACTAGCGGCCGTAAGCTCCTACGAGCAGTACTTC. The chain has TRBV9 and TRBJ2-7, with 11 bases matching TRBD2. The CDR3 is made up of 17 amino acids. J was trimmed by 0 bases and V by 3 bases; bases with no gene match: 8. CDR1 and CDR2 from the germline V gene are SGDLS and YYNGEE.

The chain carries TRBV5-1 and TRBJ2-3, with D possibly TRBD2 on 6 matching bases. This CDR3 contains 16 residues. CDR1 and CDR2 from the germline V gene are SGHRS and YFSETQ. Trimming shortened V by 1 base and J by 3 bases, and 15 bases separated the two germline ends. CDR3 protein: CASSLSLLRGTDTQYF. In DNA, the CDR3 is TGCGCCAGCAGCTTGAGTCTCCTCCGGGGGACAGATACGCAGTATTTT.

This clone occurred once. This chain connects TRBV28 to TRBJ2-1; TRBD1 might be the D (5 bases). From germline, CDR1 is MDHEN and CDR2 SYDVKM. This CDR3 has 14 residues. The V gene lost 5 bases and the J gene lost 5 bases, with 13 bases spanning the gap. CDR3: CASSKGYVDNEQFF. CDR3 DNA: TGTGCCAGCAGTAAGGGGTATGTGGACAATGAGCAGTTCTTC.

J is TRBJ2-3 and V is TRBV5-1; a possible D gene is TRBD2 (6 bases). Germline V gives CDR1 SGHRS, CDR2 YFSETQ. The CDR3 extends over 15 amino acids. V was pared by 2 bases and J by 2 bases, with 12 bases between. The CDR3 loop reads CASSFGGSTTDTQYF. DNA of the CDR3: TGCGCCAGCAGCTTTGGGGGGTCAACCACAGATACGCAGTATTTT. The variable domain in full, with the rest retrieved from reference TRBV5-1 and TRBJ2-3, is KAGVTQTPRYLIKTRGQQVTLSCSPISGHRSVSWYQQTPGQGLQFLFEYFSETQRNKGNFPGRFSGRQFSNSRSEMNVSTLELGDSALYLCASSFGGSTTDTQYFGPGTRLTVL.

Only one count was recorded for this clone. CDR3 residues: CASSRGTSGTYNEQFF. CDR3 DNA sequence: TGTGCCAGCAGCCGAGGTACTAGCGGGACTTACAATGAGCAGTTCTTC. The chain carries TRBV5-4 and TRBJ2-1; 10 bases match TRBD2. This CDR3 comprises 16 residues. V shed 4 bases, J shed 4 bases, and the junction held 8 bases outside the gene matches. Germline-derived CDR1 and CDR2 are SGHNT and YYREEE (reference sequence).

The chain combines TRBV9 with TRBJ1-3, with D perhaps matching TRBD1 (6 bases). The CDR3 sequence is 16 residues long. Germline-derived CDR1 and CDR2 are SGDLS and YYNGEE. The ends were cut back, 0 bases at V and 0 bases at J, with 10 bases in the middle. CDR3 bases: TGTGCCAGCAGCGTAGACGGACAGTACTCTGGAAACACCATATATTTT. This encodes CASSVDGQYSGNTIYF.

Only one count was recorded for this clone. The chain has TRBV15 and TRBJ1-4; TRBD1 might be the D (5 bases). Trimming took 3 bases from V and 0 from J, leaving 11 bases between them. The CDR3 sequence is 16 residues long. Germline V gene data show CDR1 as LNHNV and CDR2 as YYDKDF (reference sequence). CDR3 in amino acids: CATSRDDRATNEKLFF. CDR3 in DNA: TGTGCCACCAGCAGGGACGACAGAGCAACTAATGAAAAACTGTTTTTT.

The chain recombines TRBV28 with TRBJ2-5; TRBD1 or TRBD2 may be the D gene (5 bases each). The CDR3 spans 16 residues. V lost 5 bases and J lost 5, with 21 bases in between. Germline CDR1 MDHEN, CDR2 SYDVKM. CDR3 coding DNA: TGTGCCAGCAGTCCCCCCCCGGGACCCCCCTGGGAGACCCAGTACTTC. Translation: CASSPPPGPPWETQYF.

The chain joins TRBV12-3 or TRBV12-4 to TRBJ2-3, with 7 bases lining up with TRBD1. V lost 6 bases and J lost 4; bases outside the gene matches: 4. There are 13 residues in the CDR3. CDR3 in amino acids: CASRQTGSDTQYF. Here the CDR3 DNA reads TGTGCCAGCAGGCAGACAGGGTCAGATACGCAGTATTTT.

The V and J genes are TRBV18 and TRBJ2-7, with 7 bases matching TRBD1. Germline V gene sequence: CDR1 KGHSH, CDR2 LQKENI. V shed 3 bases, J shed 3 bases, and the junction held 8 bases outside the gene matches. CDR3 length equals 15 residues. In DNA, the CDR3 is TGTGCCAGCTCACCTCTACAGGGGCAACTCTACGAGCAGTACTTC. Protein sequence: CASSPLQGQLYEQYF.

The V call is TRBV5-4, the J call TRBJ2-5, with a possible D match to TRBD2 (6 bases). V was trimmed by 4 bases and J by 3 bases, leaving 13 bases between them. The CDR3 is 14 amino acids. Germline V gene data show CDR1 as SGHNT and CDR2 as YYREEE (reference sequence). This CDR3 is CASSPGSTKETQYF. The CDR3 region has the DNA TGTGCCAGCAGCCCCGGGAGCACGAAAGAGACCCAGTACTTC.